This entry concerns a single T cell receptor (beta chain). CDR3 size: 15 residues. Germline CDR1 reads KGHSH; CDR2 reads LQKENI. Trimming removed 0 bases from V and 2 bases from J, with 8 bases in between. This specimen comes from a study of blood T cell repertoires in COVID-19. The method was immunoSEQ multiplex PCR; TCRdb's version includes in-frame clones alone and lacks a portion of them. The data show approximately 98,000 clones, with about 80% seen just once and 15% to 20% held by the top ten. The sequenced material came from peripheral blood. V is TRBV18 and J is TRBJ1-3; unclear D gene. The sequence derives from an elderly man with acute or convalescent COVID-19. The CDR3 reads CASSPPSVPGNTIYF. The CDR3 DNA reads as TGTGCCAGCTCACCACCGTCAGTACCTGGAAACACCATATATTTT.